The 21 T cell receptor beta chains reported below all come from one sample, sequenced in a study of T cell responses to AZD1222 COVID-19 vaccine. TCRdb's copy holds only in-frame clones and misses some; the assay was immunoSEQ multiplex PCR. This table holds some 200,000 clones, more than 75% found once. The sequences come from peripheral blood, collected on day 0 of AZD1222 vaccination. All receptors derive from an adult in good health.

The chain couples TRBV3-1 (or the pseudogene TRBV3-2) to TRBJ2-5; 8 bases match TRBD2. J lost 4 bases, V lost 1 base, and 8 bases had no gene match. Germline lookup yields CDR1 LGHDT and CDR2 YNNKEL (reference sequence). The CDR3 loop spans 16 amino acids. CDR3 in DNA: TGTGCCAGCAGCCAAGTCGCGGGGGGCGGACGAGAGACCCAGTACTTC. It specifies CASSQVAGGGRETQYF.

The rearrangement joins TRBV5-1 to TRBJ2-1; 7 positions agree with TRBD1. Germline loops: CDR1 SGHRS, CDR2 YFSETQ. This CDR3 is built from 15 residues. Trimming cost V 4 bases and J 6 bases; bases outside gene matches: 10. CDR3 sequence reads: CASSPRTGLVNEQFF. The DNA for the CDR3 is TGCGCCAGCAGCCCTCGGACAGGCCTTGTCAATGAGCAGTTCTTC.

V is TRBV6-2 or TRBV6-3 and J is TRBJ2-7, with D perhaps assigned TRBD1 or TRBD2 (5 bases each). CDR3 size: 16 residues. V lost 5 bases and J lost 0, with 17 bases in between. Germline V gene lookup returns CDR1 MNHEY and CDR2 SVGEGT. CDR3 sequence: CASSKLGRASSYEQYF. The DNA for the CDR3 is TGTGCCAGCAGTAAACTGGGACGGGCGAGCTCCTACGAGCAGTACTTC.

With regard to this clone: Additional DNA sequences in this sample encode the identical CDR3. The chain recombines TRBV27 with TRBJ1-1, with unresolved D. Germline V CDR1 and CDR2: MNHEY, SMNVEV (reference sequence). V lost 2 bases to trimming and J lost 0 bases, with 4 bases between them. This CDR3 has 13 amino acids. CDR3 bases: TGTGCCAGCAGTTTAGGCATGAACACTGAAGCTTTCTTT. It codes for CASSLGMNTEAFF.

The rearrangement joins TRBV7-9 to TRBJ2-7, with 9 bases matching TRBD1. V gave up 5 bases and J gave up 0 bases; unmatched junction bases: 8. Germline loops: CDR1 SEHNR, CDR2 FQNEAQ (reference sequence). The CDR3 length is 16 residues. CDR3 DNA sequence: TGTGCCAGCAGCGAGGACAGGGGTAAAAGCTCCTACGAGCAGTACTTC. Its protein is CASSEDRGKSSYEQYF.

The rearrangement uses TRBV2 and TRBJ1-3; D remains unclear. The germline gives CDR1 SNHLY, CDR2 FYNNEI. V lost 4 bases, J lost 9 bases, and 10 bases lay in between. This CDR3 has 12 amino acids. The CDR3 bases are TGTGCCAGCAGTGTACCTGGAGGCACCATATATTTT. Translation: CASSVPGGTIYF.

The gene calls are TRBV7-3 and TRBJ2-1; D not certain. This CDR3 contains 15 residues. Germline CDR1 is SGHTA and CDR2 is FQGTGA. The germline V and J ends were trimmed by 2 bases and 5 bases, with 13 bases remaining between them. CDR3 protein: CASSLSASVNNEQFF. The DNA for the CDR3 is TGTGCCAGCAGCTTATCTGCATCGGTGAACAATGAGCAGTTCTTC. Supplemented by reference TRBV7-3 and TRBJ2-1, the full variable domain reads GAGVSQTPSNKVTEKGKYVELRCDPISGHTALYWYRQSLGQGPEFLIYFQGTGAADDSGLPNDRFFAVRPEGSVSTLKIQRTERGDSAVYLCASSLSASVNNEQFFGPGTRLTVL.

The chain recombines TRBV19 with TRBJ1-2; TRBD1 matches 8 bases. Unmatched junction bases numbered 17, after V lost 7 bases and J lost 4 bases. CDR3 length: 17 residues. Per germline, CDR1 LNHDA and CDR2 SQIVND (reference sequence). The CDR3 is CASTTGDRNLRGYGYTF. The CDR3 DNA sequence: TGTGCCAGTACCACGGGGGACAGGAATTTAAGGGGCTATGGCTACACCTTC.

The chain joins TRBV5-4 to TRBJ2-7, with 8 bases aligning to TRBD1. CDR1 SGHNT and CDR2 YYREEE come from the germline V gene (reference sequence). The CDR3 is 14 residues long. V shed 4 bases, J shed 6 bases, and the junction held 9 bases outside the gene matches. The CDR3 is CASSGGQGRAEQYF. In DNA, the CDR3 is TGTGCCAGCAGCGGAGGACAGGGTAGGGCCGAGCAGTACTTC.

In this sample, this clone turned up once. The rearrangement joins TRBV6-5 to TRBJ1-6; no firm D call. This CDR3 is built from 14 residues. Looked up from germline, CDR1 is MNHEY and CDR2 is SVGAGI. The V gene lost 7 bases and the J gene lost 8 bases, with 15 bases spanning the gap. Written as DNA, the CDR3 is TGTGCCAGCACCCCACACCCTCGGTATTCACCCCTCCACTTT. Its protein product is CASTPHPRYSPLHF.

The chain links TRBV7-9 to TRBJ1-6, with D possibly TRBD1 on 5 matching bases. The CDR3 has 13 amino acids. CDR1 is SEHNR, CDR2 FQNEAQ, per germline (reference sequence). Trimming pared 1 base from V and 9 bases from J, leaving 7 bases between. The CDR3 coding sequence is TGTGCCAGCAGCTTAGAGACAGCTTCACCCCTCCACTTT. It translates to CASSLETASPLHF.

DNA of the CDR3: TGTGCCAGCAGTTTACTGGGTCAGTATGGCTACACCTTC. It codes for CASSLLGQYGYTF. This chain links TRBV28 with TRBJ1-2; no clear D gene. Germline V gene sequence: CDR1 MDHEN, CDR2 SYDVKM. This CDR3 is 13 amino acids long. Trimming removed 2 bases at V and 5 bases at J, with 9 bases between.

The chain recombines TRBV2 with TRBJ1-2; D call uncertain. Per germline, CDR1 SNHLY and CDR2 FYNNEI. Trimming left V 2 bases short and J 2 bases short, with 12 bases between. The CDR3 extends over 15 amino acids. The CDR3 spells CASSERAGSNYGYTF. In nucleotides, the CDR3 is TGTGCCAGCAGTGAACGAGCGGGATCCAACTATGGCTACACCTTC.

This clone was seen a handful of times. The CDR3 reads CASSPPDRIYEQYF. The CDR3 nucleotides are TGTGCCAGCAGTCCCCCCGACAGGATCTACGAGCAGTACTTC. This chain joins TRBV6-6 and TRBJ2-7; D possibly corresponds to TRBD1 (6 bases). The CDR3 contains 14 residues. Trimming removed 5 bases at V and 3 bases at J, with 14 bases between. Per germline, CDR1 MNHNY and CDR2 SVGAGI (reference sequence).

The chain is built from TRBV6-6 and TRBJ2-1, with 8 bases identical to TRBD2. Germline trimming cut 7 bases from V and 1 base from J; bases unmatched to any gene: 6. CDR1 MNHNY and CDR2 SVGAGI come from the germline V gene (reference sequence). The CDR3 totals 15 residues. In DNA form, the CDR3 reads TGTGCCAGCAAAGGCGGGAGGAGATCCTACAATGAGCAGTTCTTC. Translation: CASKGGRRSYNEQFF.

This chain links TRBV28 with TRBJ2-3, with 11 positions matching TRBD2. J lost 4 bases, V lost 7 bases, and 16 bases had no gene match. Germline V gene data show CDR1 as MDHEN and CDR2 as SYDVKM. CDR3 length equals 18 residues. As DNA, the CDR3 is TGTGCCAGCACCCCAGCGTGGGTGGCTAGCGGGAGGCCAGATACGCAGTATTTT. Residues: CASTPAWVASGRPDTQYF.

This chain links TRBV7-6 with TRBJ2-6; a possible D gene is TRBD1 (5 bases). Germline CDR1 is SGHVS and CDR2 is FNYEAQ. V dropped 2 bases and J dropped 0 bases, with 8 bases sitting between them. The CDR3 has 16 residues. In nucleotides, the CDR3 is TGTGCCAGCAGCTTACTCCAGGGCTCTGGGGCCAACGTCCTGACTTTC. As protein: CASSLLQGSGANVLTF.

The chain joins TRBV5-1 to TRBJ1-1; D is unclear. Trimming removed 0 bases at V and 1 base at J, with 10 bases between. CDR1 SGHRS and CDR2 YFSETQ come from the germline V gene. The CDR3 has 15 residues. CDR3 nucleotides: TGCGCCAGCAGCTTGGATCCAGCCCAGAACACTGAAGCTTTCTTT. Translated, it gives CASSLDPAQNTEAFF.

The chain couples TRBV19 to TRBJ2-7; the D is unclear. CDR3 length: 14 amino acids. V lost 9 bases and J 3 bases, leaving 18 bases between the germline ends. The germline V gene has CDR1 LNHDA and CDR2 SQIVND (reference sequence). CDR3 loop: CASSSSAEFYEQYF. The CDR3, as DNA: TGTGCCAGCTCCTCGTCCGCAGAGTTCTACGAGCAGTACTTC. Using reference TRBV19 and TRBJ2-7 for the parts outside the CDR3, the full variable domain is DGGITQSPKYLFRKEGQNVTLSCEQNLNHDAMYWYRQDPGQGLRLIYYSQIVNDFQKGDIAEGYSVSREKKESFPLTVTSAQKNPTAFYLCASSSSAEFYEQYFGPGTRLTVT.

This clone was detected only once. The junction differs from germline at one of its ends, possibly a read error. The rearrangement joins TRBV7-2 to TRBJ2-5; possible D gene TRBD2, 5 bases. CDR1 and CDR2 (germline): SGHTA, FQGNSA. The CDR3 sequence is 16 residues long. The CDR3 DNA reads TGTGCCAACAGCTTACGCGGGCTCTCTGTGGGGGAGACCCAGTACTTC. Its protein is CANSLRGLSVGETQYF.

In this sample, this clone turned up a few times. The chain joins TRBV29-1 to TRBJ1-1; D not certain. Germline loops: CDR1 SQVTM, CDR2 ANQGSEA. The CDR3 is made up of 10 amino acids. The ends were cut back, 7 bases at V and 7 bases at J, with 10 bases in the middle. CDR3: CSARTVEAFF. CDR3 DNA: TGCAGCGCCCGAACGGTTGAAGCTTTCTTT.